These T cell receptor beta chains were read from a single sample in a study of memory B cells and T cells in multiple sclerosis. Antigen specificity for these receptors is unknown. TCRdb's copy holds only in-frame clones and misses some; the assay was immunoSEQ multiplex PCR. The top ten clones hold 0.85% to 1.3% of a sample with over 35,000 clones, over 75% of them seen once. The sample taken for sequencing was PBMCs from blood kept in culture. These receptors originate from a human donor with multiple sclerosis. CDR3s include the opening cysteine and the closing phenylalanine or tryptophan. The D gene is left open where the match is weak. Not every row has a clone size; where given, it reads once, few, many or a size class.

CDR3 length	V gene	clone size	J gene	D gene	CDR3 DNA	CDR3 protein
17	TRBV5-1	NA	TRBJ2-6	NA	TGCGCCAGCAGCTTGTTGGCGGGGGCCTCTGGGGCCAACGTCCTGACTTTC	CASSLLAGASGANVLTF
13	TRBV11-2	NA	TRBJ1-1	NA	TGTGCCAGCAGCTTAGGTGGAGGACCTGAAGCTTTCTTT	CASSLGGGPEAFF
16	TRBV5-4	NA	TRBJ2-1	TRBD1	TGTGCCAGCAGCGTGGGACAGGGGGCTGATTACAATGAGCAGTTCTTC	CASSVGQGADYNEQFF
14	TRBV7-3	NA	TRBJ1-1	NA	TGTGCCAGCAGCTTAATGAGGGCAGGGACTGAAGCTTTCTTT	CASSLMRAGTEAFF
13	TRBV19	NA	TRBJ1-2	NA	TGTGCCAGTGGTAATGAGGCAAGGTATGGCTACACCTTC	CASGNEARYGYTF
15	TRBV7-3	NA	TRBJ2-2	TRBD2	TGTGCCAGCAGGCCAGCGGGATCGAACACCGGGGAGCTGTTTTTT	CASRPAGSNTGELFF
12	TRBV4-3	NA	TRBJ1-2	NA	TGCGCCAGCAGAGGGGAGGACTATGGCTACACCTTC	CASRGEDYGYTF
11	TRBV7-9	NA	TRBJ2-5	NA	TGTGCCAGCACCCAAGATCGGACCCAGTACTTC	CASTQDRTQYF
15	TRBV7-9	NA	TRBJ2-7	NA	TGTGCCAGCAGCTTAGAGGCAGGGGTTGCCTACGAGCAGTACTTC	CASSLEAGVAYEQYF
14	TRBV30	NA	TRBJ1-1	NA	TGTGCCTGGAGTTTAGGCTTGGGTGGCACTGAAGCTTTCTTT	CAWSLGLGGTEAFF
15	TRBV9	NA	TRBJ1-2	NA	TGTGCCAGCAGCGTAGATGCACGGGGAAGGGGCGGCTACACCTTC	CASSVDARGRGGYTF
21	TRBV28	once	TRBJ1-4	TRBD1	TGTGCCAGCAGTTTCGTTGTAGCTGGGGACAGGGTTTTTGCAACTAATGAAAAACTGTTTTTT	CASSFVVAGDRVFATNEKLFF
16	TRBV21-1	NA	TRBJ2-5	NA	TGTGCCACCCCAGGTAGGTCGGGGGGGCCCCTGGAGACCCAGTACTTC	CATPGRSGGPLETQYF
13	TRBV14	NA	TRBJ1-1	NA	TGTGCCAGCAGCCAGGGCCCGGGCACTGAAGCTTTCTTT	CASSQGPGTEAFF
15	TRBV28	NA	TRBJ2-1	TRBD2	TGTGCCAGCAGTTTACTAGCGGGGGGTTACAATGAGCAGTTCTTC	CASSLLAGGYNEQFF
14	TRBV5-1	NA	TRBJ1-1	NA	TGCGCCAGCACCCCCTGGGGGATGAACACTGAAGCTTTCTTT	CASTPWGMNTEAFF
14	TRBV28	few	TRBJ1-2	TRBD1	TGTGCCAGCAGTTTAACAGGGGAAAACTATGGCTACACCTTC	CASSLTGENYGYTF
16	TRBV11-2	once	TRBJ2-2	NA	TGTGCCAGCAGCTTAGATCGGGGTTACCCTACCGGGGAGCTGTTTTTT	CASSLDRGYPTGELFF
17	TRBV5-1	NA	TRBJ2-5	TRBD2	TGCGCCAGCAGAACCGGGACTAGCGGGGGGGCCTTTGAGACCCAGTACTTC	CASRTGTSGGAFETQYF